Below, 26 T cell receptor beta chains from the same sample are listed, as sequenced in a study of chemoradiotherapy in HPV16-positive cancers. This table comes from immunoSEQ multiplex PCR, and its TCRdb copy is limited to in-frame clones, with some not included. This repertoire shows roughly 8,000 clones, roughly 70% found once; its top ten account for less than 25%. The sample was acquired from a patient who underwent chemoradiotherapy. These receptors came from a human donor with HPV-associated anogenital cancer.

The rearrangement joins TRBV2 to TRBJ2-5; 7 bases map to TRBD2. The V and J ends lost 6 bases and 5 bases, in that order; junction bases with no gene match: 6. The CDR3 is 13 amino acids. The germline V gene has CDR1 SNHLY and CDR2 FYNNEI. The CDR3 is CASRAGLPETQYF. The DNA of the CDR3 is TGTGCCAGCAGAGCGGGACTCCCGGAGACCCAGTACTTC.

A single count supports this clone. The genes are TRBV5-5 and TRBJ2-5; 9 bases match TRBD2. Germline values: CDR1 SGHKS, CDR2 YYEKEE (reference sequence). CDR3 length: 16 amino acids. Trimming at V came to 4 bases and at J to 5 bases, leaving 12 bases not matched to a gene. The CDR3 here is CASSTLVAGARETQYF. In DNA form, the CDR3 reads TGTGCCAGCAGCACCCTGGTAGCGGGGGCGCGGGAGACCCAGTACTTC.

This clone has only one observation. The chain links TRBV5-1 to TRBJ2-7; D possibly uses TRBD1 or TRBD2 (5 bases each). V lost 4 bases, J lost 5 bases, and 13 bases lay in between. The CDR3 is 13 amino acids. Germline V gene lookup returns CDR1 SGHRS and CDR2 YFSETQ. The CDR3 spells CASSGGPNDEQYF. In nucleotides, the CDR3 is TGCGCCAGCAGCGGGGGACCAAACGACGAGCAGTACTTC.

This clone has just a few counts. CDR3 protein: CASSSGTGGTEAFF. CDR3 bases: TGTGCCAGCAGCTCCGGGACAGGGGGAACTGAAGCTTTCTTT. The chain combines TRBV7-8 with TRBJ1-1; 11 bases fit TRBD1. Germline values: CDR1 SGHVS, CDR2 FQNEAQ. This CDR3 spans 14 amino acids. J was trimmed by 5 bases and V by 4 bases; bases with no gene match: 3.

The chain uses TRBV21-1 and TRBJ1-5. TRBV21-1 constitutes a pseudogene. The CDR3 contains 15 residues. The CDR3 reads CASVRPVMENQPQHF. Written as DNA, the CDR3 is TGTGCCAGCGTCCGCCCCGTAATGGAGAATCAGCCCCAGCATTTT.

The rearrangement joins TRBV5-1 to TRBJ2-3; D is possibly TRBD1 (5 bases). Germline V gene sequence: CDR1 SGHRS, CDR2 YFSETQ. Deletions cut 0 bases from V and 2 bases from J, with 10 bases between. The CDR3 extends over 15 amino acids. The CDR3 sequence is CASSLGQGDTDTQYF. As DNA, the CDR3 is TGCGCCAGCAGCTTGGGACAAGGGGACACAGATACGCAGTATTTT.

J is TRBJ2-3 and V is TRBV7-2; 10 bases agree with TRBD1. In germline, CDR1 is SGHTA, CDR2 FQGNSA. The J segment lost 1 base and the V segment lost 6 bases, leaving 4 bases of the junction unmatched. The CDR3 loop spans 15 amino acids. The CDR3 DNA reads TGTGCCAGCAGGGGACAGGGGTTAGGCACAGATACGCAGTATTTT. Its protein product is CASRGQGLGTDTQYF. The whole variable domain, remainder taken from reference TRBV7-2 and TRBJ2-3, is GAGVSQSPSNKVTEKGKDVELRCDPISGHTALYWYRQSLGQGLEFLIYFQGNSAPDKSGLPSDRFSAERTGGSVSTLTIQRTQQEDSAVYLCASRGQGLGTDTQYFGPGTRLTVL.

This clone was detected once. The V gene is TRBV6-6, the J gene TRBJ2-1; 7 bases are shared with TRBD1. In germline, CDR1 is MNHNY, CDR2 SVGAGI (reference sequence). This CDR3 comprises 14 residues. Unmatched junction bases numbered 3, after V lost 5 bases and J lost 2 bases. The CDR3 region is CASSPGGPYNEQFF. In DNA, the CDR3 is TGTGCCAGCAGTCCAGGGGGTCCCTACAATGAGCAGTTCTTC.

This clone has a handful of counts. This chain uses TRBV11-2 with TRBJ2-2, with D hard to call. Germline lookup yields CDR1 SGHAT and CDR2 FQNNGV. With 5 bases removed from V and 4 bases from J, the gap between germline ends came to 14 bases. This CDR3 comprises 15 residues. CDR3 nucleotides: TGTGCCAGCAGCCCTATTGGGTCGGGCACCGGGGAGCTGTTTTTT. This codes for CASSPIGSGTGELFF.

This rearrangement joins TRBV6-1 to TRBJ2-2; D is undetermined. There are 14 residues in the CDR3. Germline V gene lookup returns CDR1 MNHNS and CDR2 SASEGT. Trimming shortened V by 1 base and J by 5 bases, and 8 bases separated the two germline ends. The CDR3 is CASSEGITTGELFF. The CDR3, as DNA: TGTGCCAGCAGTGAAGGAATAACTACCGGGGAGCTGTTTTTT.

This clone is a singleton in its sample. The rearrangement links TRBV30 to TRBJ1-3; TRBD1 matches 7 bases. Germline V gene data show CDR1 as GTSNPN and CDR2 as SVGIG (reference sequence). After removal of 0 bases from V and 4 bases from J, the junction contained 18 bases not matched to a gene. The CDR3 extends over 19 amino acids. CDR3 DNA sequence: TGTGCCTGGAGTGTACTTCTATCGGGACAGCGGAACGTAGGAAACACCATATATTTT. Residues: CAWSVLLSGQRNVGNTIYF.

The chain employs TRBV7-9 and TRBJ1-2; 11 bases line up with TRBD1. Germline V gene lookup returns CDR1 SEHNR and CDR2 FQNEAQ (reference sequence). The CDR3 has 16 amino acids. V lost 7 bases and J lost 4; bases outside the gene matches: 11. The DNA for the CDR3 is TGTGCCAGCACCACGAGGGACAGGGGGATAGTCTATGGCTACACCTTC. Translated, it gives CASTTRDRGIVYGYTF.

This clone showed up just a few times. The CDR3 bases are TGTGCCAGCAGGCGGGGCAATAATTCACCCCTCCACTTT. Protein product: CASRRGNNSPLHF. This sequence joins TRBV7-2 and TRBJ1-6; possibly TRBD1 for D (5 bases). Trimming removed 6 bases from V and 5 bases from J, with 8 bases in between. Per germline, CDR1 SGHTA and CDR2 FQGNSA. The CDR3 is 13 residues long.

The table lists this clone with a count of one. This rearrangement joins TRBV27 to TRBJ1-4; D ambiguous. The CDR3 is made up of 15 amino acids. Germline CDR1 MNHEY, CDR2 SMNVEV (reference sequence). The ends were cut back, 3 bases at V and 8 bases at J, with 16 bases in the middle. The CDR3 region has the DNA TGTGCCAGCAGTTTTTTGGAACCAGGAAGGGAAAAACTGTTTTTT. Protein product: CASSFLEPGREKLFF.

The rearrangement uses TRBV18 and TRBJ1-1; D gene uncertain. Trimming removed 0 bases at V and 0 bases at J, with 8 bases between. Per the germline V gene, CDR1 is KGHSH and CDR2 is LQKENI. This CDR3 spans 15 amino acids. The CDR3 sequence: CASSPPGKLNTEAFF. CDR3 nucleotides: TGTGCCAGCTCACCACCGGGGAAACTGAACACTGAAGCTTTCTTT.

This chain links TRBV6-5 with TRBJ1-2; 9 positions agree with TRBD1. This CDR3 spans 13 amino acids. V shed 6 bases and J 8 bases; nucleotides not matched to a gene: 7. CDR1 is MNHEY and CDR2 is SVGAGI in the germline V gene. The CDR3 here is CASRSTGGRGYTF. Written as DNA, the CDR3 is TGTGCCAGCAGGAGCACAGGGGGCAGGGGCTACACCTTC.

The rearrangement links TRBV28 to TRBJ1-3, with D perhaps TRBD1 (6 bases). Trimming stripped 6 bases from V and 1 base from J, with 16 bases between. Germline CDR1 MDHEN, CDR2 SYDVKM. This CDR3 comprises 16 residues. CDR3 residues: CASRTPGTQSGNTIYF. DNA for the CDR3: TGTGCCAGCAGGACCCCGGGGACACAGTCTGGAAACACCATATATTTT.

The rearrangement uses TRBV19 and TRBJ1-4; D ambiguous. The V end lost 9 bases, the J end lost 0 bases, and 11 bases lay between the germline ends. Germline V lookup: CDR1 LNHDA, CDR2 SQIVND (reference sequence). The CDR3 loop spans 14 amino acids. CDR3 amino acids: CASRRIATNEKLFF. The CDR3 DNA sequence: TGTGCCAGCCGTCGTATCGCAACTAATGAAAAACTGTTTTTT. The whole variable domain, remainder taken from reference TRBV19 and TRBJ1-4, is DGGITQSPKYLFRKEGQNVTLSCEQNLNHDAMYWYRQDPGQGLRLIYYSQIVNDFQKGDIAEGYSVSREKKESFPLTVTSAQKNPTAFYLCASRRIATNEKLFFGSGTQLSVL.

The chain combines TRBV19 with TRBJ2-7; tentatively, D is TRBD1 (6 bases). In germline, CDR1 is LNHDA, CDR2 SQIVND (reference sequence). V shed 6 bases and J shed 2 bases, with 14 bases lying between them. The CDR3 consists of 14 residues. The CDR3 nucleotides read TGTGCCAGTAGCCCGGGACACCGAGCCTACGAGCAGTACTTC. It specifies CASSPGHRAYEQYF. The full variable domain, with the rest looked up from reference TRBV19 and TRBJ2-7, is DGGITQSPKYLFRKEGQNVTLSCEQNLNHDAMYWYRQDPGQGLRLIYYSQIVNDFQKGDIAEGYSVSREKKESFPLTVTSAQKNPTAFYLCASSPGHRAYEQYFGPGTRLTVT.

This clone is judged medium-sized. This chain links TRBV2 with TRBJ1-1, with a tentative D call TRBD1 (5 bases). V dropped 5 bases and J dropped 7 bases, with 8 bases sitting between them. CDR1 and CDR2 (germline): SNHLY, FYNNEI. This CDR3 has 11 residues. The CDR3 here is CASSYDSEAFF. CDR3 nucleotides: TGTGCCAGCAGTTATGACAGTGAAGCTTTCTTT.

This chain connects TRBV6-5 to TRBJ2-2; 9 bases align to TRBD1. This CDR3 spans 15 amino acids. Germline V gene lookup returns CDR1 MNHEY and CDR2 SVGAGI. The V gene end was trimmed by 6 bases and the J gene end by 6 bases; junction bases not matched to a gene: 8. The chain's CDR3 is CASRPGQGEAGELFF. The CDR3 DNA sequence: TGTGCCAGCAGGCCGGGACAGGGAGAAGCCGGGGAGCTGTTTTTT.

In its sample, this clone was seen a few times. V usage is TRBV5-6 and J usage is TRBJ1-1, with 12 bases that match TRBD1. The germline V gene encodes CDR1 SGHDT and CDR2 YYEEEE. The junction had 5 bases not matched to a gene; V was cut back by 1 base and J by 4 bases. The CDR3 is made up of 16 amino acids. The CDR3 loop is CASSLFGTGGFTEAFF. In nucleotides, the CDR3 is TGTGCCAGCAGCTTGTTTGGGACAGGGGGCTTCACTGAAGCTTTCTTT. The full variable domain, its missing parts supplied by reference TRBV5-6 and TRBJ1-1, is DAGVTQSPTHLIKTRGQQVTLRCSPKSGHDTVSWYQQALGQGPQFIFQYYEEEERQRGNFPDRFSGHQFPNYSSELNVNALLLGDSALYLCASSLFGTGGFTEAFFGQGTRLTVV.

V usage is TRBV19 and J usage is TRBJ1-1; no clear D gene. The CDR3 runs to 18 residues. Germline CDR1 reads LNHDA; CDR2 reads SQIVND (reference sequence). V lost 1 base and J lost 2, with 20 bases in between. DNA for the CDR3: TGTGCCAGTAGTATAGGACCGGGTTCGGGAAGTCTTAACACTGAAGCTTTCTTT. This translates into CASSIGPGSGSLNTEAFF. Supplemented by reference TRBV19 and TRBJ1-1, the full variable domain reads DGGITQSPKYLFRKEGQNVTLSCEQNLNHDAMYWYRQDPGQGLRLIYYSQIVNDFQKGDIAEGYSVSREKKESFPLTVTSAQKNPTAFYLCASSIGPGSGSLNTEAFFGQGTRLTVV.

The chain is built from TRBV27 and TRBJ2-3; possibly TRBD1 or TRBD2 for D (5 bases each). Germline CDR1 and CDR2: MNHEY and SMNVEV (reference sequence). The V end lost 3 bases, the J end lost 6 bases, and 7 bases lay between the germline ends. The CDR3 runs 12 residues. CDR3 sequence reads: CASSFGADTQYF. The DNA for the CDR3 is TGTGCCAGCAGTTTCGGGGCGGATACGCAGTATTTT.

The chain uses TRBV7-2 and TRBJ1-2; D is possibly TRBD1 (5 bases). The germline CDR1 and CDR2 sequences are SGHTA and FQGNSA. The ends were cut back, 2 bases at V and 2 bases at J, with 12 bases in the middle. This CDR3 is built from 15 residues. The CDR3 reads CASSLYWGINYGYTF. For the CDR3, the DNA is TGTGCCAGCAGCTTATACTGGGGGATCAACTATGGCTACACCTTC.

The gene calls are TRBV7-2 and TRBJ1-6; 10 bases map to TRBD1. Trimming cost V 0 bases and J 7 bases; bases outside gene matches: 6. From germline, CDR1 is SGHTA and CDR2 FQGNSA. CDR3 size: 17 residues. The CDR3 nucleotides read TGTGCCAGCAGCTTAGCGGGTCCGGGACAGGGGAATTCACCCCTCCACTTT. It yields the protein CASSLAGPGQGNSPLHF.